This T cell receptor beta chain was observed in a study of spatial heterogeneity in lung cancer. The V segment lost 3 bases and the J segment 5 bases; nucleotides outside the gene matches: 8. The length of the CDR3 is 16 residues. The presence of a unique molecular identifier marked each TCR cDNA molecule. From the 5' RACE reads, TCRdb called clonotypes with MiXCR, one entry per CDR3 protein. The sample has 3,500 to 5,000 distinct CDR3 sequences; 53% are singletons. Time point defined: sample taken at primary tumor resection. Whole RNA, isolated from tumor, nontumor lung or frozen PBMC, was sequenced without prior sorting. The donors comprised 60 to 85 untreated early-stage non-small cell lung cancer patients. Remarks on this clonotype: Little can be read into the size of this beta chain, an off-target read in a library designed for alpha chains.

The chain links TRBV12-3 or TRBV12-4 to TRBJ2-1, with 9 bases identical to TRBD2. Sample: PBMCs, taken at surgery. This receptor was identified in a female donor with early-stage non-small cell lung cancer. The CDR3 sequence is CASSFLSGGLHNEQFF. As DNA, the CDR3 is TGTGCCAGCAGTTTCCTTAGCGGGGGTCTCCACAATGAGCAGTTCTTC.